These 25 T cell receptor beta chains came from one sample sequenced in a study of a mutant IDH1 vaccine in newly diagnosed glioma. This table comes from immunoSEQ multiplex PCR, and its TCRdb copy is limited to in-frame clones, with some not included. The sample includes roughly 60,000 clones, 80% to 90% of them seen just once. The time point here: week 5, during vaccination. Every vaccination contained 300 ug of the mutant IDH1 20-mer peptide and was paired with topical imiquimod. Antigen specificity for these receptors is unknown. The material was PBMCs, obtained from a glioma patient whose treatment included an IDH1 peptide vaccine. These receptors were taken from a woman in her fifties or sixties with glioma.

The rearrangement uses TRBV18 and TRBJ1-2; D unresolved. Germline V gene data show CDR1 as KGHSH and CDR2 as LQKENI. Trimming shortened V by 1 base and J by 2 bases, and 8 bases separated the two germline ends. The CDR3 spans 14 residues. CDR3 loop: CASSPRTVNYGYTF. Written as DNA, the CDR3 is TGTGCCAGCTCACCACGGACGGTGAACTATGGCTACACCTTC.

This sequence joins TRBV4-1 and TRBJ1-6; unclear D gene. V was cut by 4 bases and J by 0 bases, with 10 bases left in between. CDR3 length: 16 residues. Germline CDR1 reads MGHRA; CDR2 reads YSYEKL. CDR3 sequence (DNA): TGCGCCAGCAGCCCCAGACACCCCTCCTATAATTCACCCCTCCACTTT. As protein: CASSPRHPSYNSPLHF.

The rearrangement joins TRBV18 to TRBJ2-7; the D gene could be TRBD1 or TRBD2 (5 bases each). Germline V gene sequence: CDR1 KGHSH, CDR2 LQKENI. This CDR3 has 14 residues. Trimming left V 3 bases short and J 6 bases short, with 15 bases between. The CDR3 nucleotides read TGTGCCAGCTCACCCGGGACGGGAAAGGGCGAGCAGTACTTC. Its protein product is CASSPGTGKGEQYF.

V and J are TRBV29-1 and TRBJ1-2; D uncertain. V was trimmed by 4 bases and J by 8 bases, leaving 14 bases between them. The CDR3 sequence is 12 residues long. The germline CDR1 and CDR2 sequences are SQVTM and ANQGSEA. The CDR3 DNA follows: TGCAGCGTTGGTGGGGTTATGGGGGGCTACACCTTC. This translates into CSVGGVMGGYTF.

The V and J genes are TRBV18 and TRBJ1-5; D is undetermined. V was cut by 3 bases and J by 1 base, with 7 bases left in between. In germline, CDR1 is KGHSH, CDR2 LQKENI. There are 14 residues in the CDR3. The CDR3 here is CASSPGISNQPQHF. CDR3 bases: TGTGCCAGCTCACCGGGGATCAGCAATCAGCCCCAGCATTTT.

This chain connects TRBV27 to TRBJ2-2, with TRBD2 identical over 11 bases. The CDR3 has 15 residues. From germline, CDR1 is MNHEY and CDR2 SMNVEV (reference sequence). V shed 6 bases and J 4 bases; nucleotides not matched to a gene: 4. CDR3 nucleotides: TGTGCCAGCAGCTCGACTAGCGGGGCCACCGGGGAGCTGTTTTTT. Its protein product is CASSSTSGATGELFF.

The rearrangement uses TRBV9 and TRBJ2-7; D call uncertain. The germline V and J ends were trimmed by 4 bases and 4 bases, with 6 bases remaining between them. The germline V gene encodes CDR1 SGDLS and CDR2 YYNGEE. The CDR3 loop spans 11 amino acids. CDR3 sequence (DNA): TGTGCCAGCAGCCGTGGGTACGAGCAGTACTTC. Translating gives CASSRGYEQYF.

In this sample, this clone turned up a few times. The CDR3 nucleotides are TGTGCCTGGAGTGTACAGGGTTTACAGACCCAGTACTTC. Its protein product is CAWSVQGLQTQYF. The rearrangement uses TRBV30 and TRBJ2-5, with D tentatively TRBD1 (6 bases). V dropped 0 bases and J dropped 6 bases, with 11 bases sitting between them. Germline CDR1 GTSNPN, CDR2 SVGIG (reference sequence). The CDR3 runs to 13 residues.

The chain links TRBV28 to TRBJ2-7; no reliable D call. Looked up from germline, CDR1 is MDHEN and CDR2 is SYDVKM. The V end lost 3 bases, the J end lost 5 bases, and 2 bases lay between the germline ends. CDR3 size: 10 residues. The DNA of the CDR3 is TGTGCCAGCAGTTTGGACGAGCAGTACTTC. It encodes CASSLDEQYF.

This rearrangement joins TRBV9 to TRBJ1-3; D gene unclear. V was clipped by 0 bases and J by 4 bases, with 5 bases between them. The length of the CDR3 is 13 residues. CDR1 SGDLS and CDR2 YYNGEE come from the germline V gene. CDR3 nucleotides: TGTGCCAGCAGCGTAGGTTCCGGAAACACCATATATTTT. As protein: CASSVGSGNTIYF.

This chain joins TRBV5-1 and TRBJ2-1, with D perhaps TRBD1 (5 bases). Germline V gene lookup returns CDR1 SGHRS and CDR2 YFSETQ. The length of the CDR3 is 14 residues. Trimming shortened V by 4 bases and J by 2 bases, and 10 bases separated the two germline ends. CDR3 residues: CASSLKDTYNEQFF. The DNA for the CDR3 is TGCGCCAGCAGCCTCAAGGACACCTACAATGAGCAGTTCTTC.

CDR3 loop: CASSVGHFQETQYF. CDR3 sequence (DNA): TGTGCCAGCAGCGTAGGACATTTCCAAGAGACCCAGTACTTC. V and J are TRBV9 and TRBJ2-5, with unresolved D. Per germline, CDR1 SGDLS and CDR2 YYNGEE. V lost 0 bases, J lost 1 base, and 7 bases lay in between. CDR3 size: 14 residues.

This clone was seen once. The chain uses TRBV9 and TRBJ1-3, with TRBD1 as a possible D gene (6 bases). The CDR3 sequence is 16 residues long. Germline CDR1 reads SGDLS; CDR2 reads YYNGEE. The ends were cut back, 3 bases at V and 3 bases at J, with 16 bases in the middle. The CDR3 sequence: CASSGAGDSFGNTIYF. The CDR3 DNA is TGTGCCAGCAGCGGAGCAGGGGACTCCTTTGGAAACACCATATATTTT.

V gene TRBV7-2 combines with J gene TRBJ2-7, with D maybe TRBD2 (7 bases). The CDR3 is 14 residues long. Germline assignment: CDR1 SGHTA and CDR2 FQGNSA. V was trimmed by 6 bases and J by 5 bases, leaving 17 bases between them. The CDR3 coding sequence is TGTGCCAGCAGGACGGGGGGCAGCTGGGACGAGCAGTACTTC. The encoded protein is CASRTGGSWDEQYF.

The chain employs TRBV7-3 and TRBJ1-2, with 8 bases aligning to TRBD1. V shed 5 bases, J shed 8 bases, and the junction held 7 bases outside the gene matches. The CDR3 has 13 residues. The germline V gene has CDR1 SGHTA and CDR2 FQGTGA. The CDR3 bases are TGTGCCAGCAGCCAAGGACAGGGATCGGGCTACACCTTC. It encodes CASSQGQGSGYTF. Looking up the rest from reference TRBV7-3 and TRBJ1-2 gives the full variable domain: GAGVSQTPSNKVTEKGKYVELRCDPISGHTALYWYRQSLGQGPEFLIYFQGTGAADDSGLPNDRFFAVRPEGSVSTLKIQRTERGDSAVYLCASSQGQGSGYTFGSGTRLTVV.

This chain joins TRBV12-5 and TRBJ1-2; TRBD1 matches at 7 bases. Germline CDR1 is LGHNT and CDR2 is FRNRAP. CDR3 length: 13 residues. V shed 5 bases, J shed 4 bases, and the junction held 4 bases outside the gene matches. The CDR3 region is CASGPRTGYGYTF. Here the CDR3 DNA reads TGTGCTAGTGGTCCTCGGACAGGCTATGGCTACACCTTC.

The chain joins TRBV27 to TRBJ2-2; D uncertain. The CDR3 is 12 amino acids. Germline V gene sequence: CDR1 MNHEY, CDR2 SMNVEV (reference sequence). V was cut by 3 bases and J by 7 bases, with 6 bases left in between. The CDR3 DNA is TGTGCCAGCAGTTTTTCCGGCGGGGAGCTGTTTTTT. This encodes CASSFSGGELFF.

The chain couples TRBV15 to TRBJ2-5; 8 bases agree with TRBD2. The CDR3 runs to 14 residues. Trimming took 4 bases from V and 4 from J; bases not matched to a gene: 5. The V gene's germline CDR1 is LNHNV and CDR2 YYDKDF (reference sequence). The CDR3 region is CATSTGGLRETQYF. The CDR3 DNA is TGTGCCACCAGCACGGGGGGGCTCCGAGAGACCCAGTACTTC.

This chain joins TRBV18 and TRBJ1-5; D call uncertain. The CDR3 loop spans 13 amino acids. Trimming removed 0 bases at V and 8 bases at J, with 8 bases between. Per germline, CDR1 KGHSH and CDR2 LQKENI. CDR3 sequence: CASSPPQGEPQHF. The CDR3 DNA follows: TGTGCCAGCTCACCACCGCAAGGAGAGCCCCAGCATTTT.

On this clone itself: This sample includes further DNA sequences coding for the same CDR3. The genes are TRBV20-1 and TRBJ2-7; D remains ambiguous. The CDR3 spans 11 residues. V lost 5 bases and J lost 1, with 6 bases in between. CDR1 is DFQATT, CDR2 SNEGSKA, per germline (reference sequence). The CDR3 DNA reads as TGCAGTGCTTCCCTTTCCTACGAGCAGTACTTC. Amino acids: CSASLSYEQYF.

The V and J genes are TRBV15 and TRBJ1-3; no firm D call. Per germline, CDR1 LNHNV and CDR2 YYDKDF (reference sequence). Trimming pared 0 bases from V and 4 bases from J, leaving 7 bases between. The CDR3 is 14 amino acids. For the CDR3, the DNA is TGTGCCACCAGCAGAGACTTCCCCGGAAACACCATATATTTT. Protein sequence: CATSRDFPGNTIYF.

The rearrangement joins TRBV5-1 to TRBJ2-7; D perhaps matches TRBD2 (5 bases). The CDR3 has 14 amino acids. Germline V CDR1 and CDR2: SGHRS, YFSETQ. Trimming shortened V by 0 bases and J by 2 bases, and 9 bases separated the two germline ends. The CDR3 reads CASSLATTTYEQYF. The CDR3 nucleotides are TGCGCCAGCAGCTTGGCGACTACTACCTACGAGCAGTACTTC.

This sequence joins TRBV6-6 and TRBJ2-4; D is possibly TRBD1 (6 bases). V lost 6 bases to trimming and J lost 1 base, with 10 bases between them. This CDR3 has 14 amino acids. The germline gives CDR1 MNHNY, CDR2 SVGAGI (reference sequence). The CDR3 bases are TGTGCCAGCAGCTACACAGGGGCCAAAAACATTCAGTACTTC. Protein: CASSYTGAKNIQYF.

V and J are TRBV7-9 and TRBJ1-1; D is ambiguous. Trimming removed 5 bases from V and 10 bases from J, with 5 bases in between. The CDR3 has 9 amino acids. Germline CDR1 and CDR2: SEHNR and FQNEAQ (reference sequence). The CDR3 loop reads CASSEVAFF. As DNA, the CDR3 is TGTGCCAGCAGCGAGGTAGCTTTCTTT.

This rearrangement joins TRBV6-1 to TRBJ1-5; possible D gene TRBD1, 5 bases. Between the trimmed V and J ends, which lost 7 bases and 0 bases, there was a span of 13 bases. The CDR3 totals 15 residues. Germline V lookup: CDR1 MNHNS, CDR2 SASEGT. DNA of the CDR3: TGTGCCAGCATAGTGACAGCCTCTAGCAATCAGCCCCAGCATTTT. This gives the protein CASIVTASSNQPQHF.